This is a list of T cell receptor beta chains from one sample in a study of cytomegalovirus exposure and HLA in healthy donors. The assay was immunoSEQ multiplex PCR, and TCRdb's table has in-frame clones only and misses some. The sample has 150,000 to 200,000 clones, 70% to 90% seen once. The source material was PBMCs. The receptors were gathered from a man younger than 30 in good health and CMV-seropositive. Both conserved end residues are part of each CDR3. D genes are given only for firm matches. Rows may omit the clone size; those that give it use once, few, many or a size class.

clone_size: once; cdr3_length: 13; d_call: -; v_call: TRBV2; j_call: TRBJ2-1; cdr3_nt: TGTGCCAGCAGTGGGGCAACCCACGGTGAGCAGTTCTTC; cdr3_aa: CASSGATHGEQFF
clone_size: -; cdr3_length: 15; d_call: TRBD2; v_call: TRBV9; j_call: TRBJ2-5; cdr3_nt: TGTGCCAGCAGCACCGGACTAGCGGGGATTGAGACCCAGTACTTC; cdr3_aa: CASSTGLAGIETQYF
clone_size: -; cdr3_length: 12; d_call: TRBD1; v_call: TRBV7-6; j_call: TRBJ1-1; cdr3_nt: TGTGCCAGCAGCCCGACAGGGACTGAAGCTTTCTTT; cdr3_aa: CASSPTGTEAFF
clone_size: -; cdr3_length: 10; d_call: -; v_call: TRBV7-9; j_call: TRBJ2-1; cdr3_nt: TGTGCCAGCAGCTCAAATGAGCAGTTCTTC; cdr3_aa: CASSSNEQFF
clone_size: -; cdr3_length: 15; d_call: -; v_call: TRBV4-3; j_call: TRBJ2-1; cdr3_nt: TGCGCCAGCAGCCAAGGTTCAACTGTGTACAATGAGCAGTTCTTC; cdr3_aa: CASSQGSTVYNEQFF
clone_size: -; cdr3_length: 15; d_call: TRBD2; v_call: TRBV15; j_call: TRBJ2-7; cdr3_nt: TGTGCCACCAGCAGAGGGACTAGCACGCCCTACGAGCAGTACTTC; cdr3_aa: CATSRGTSTPYEQYF
clone_size: -; cdr3_length: 15; d_call: -; v_call: TRBV14; j_call: TRBJ1-4; cdr3_nt: TGTGCCAGCAGCCAAGGTCCGGCAACTAATGAAAAACTGTTTTTT; cdr3_aa: CASSQGPATNEKLFF
clone_size: -; cdr3_length: 17; d_call: -; v_call: TRBV7-2; j_call: TRBJ1-6; cdr3_nt: TGTGCCAGCAGCTTAGGCGGTTTGAGATCCTATAATTCACCCCTCCACTTT; cdr3_aa: CASSLGGLRSYNSPLHF
clone_size: -; cdr3_length: 13; d_call: -; v_call: TRBV7-3; j_call: TRBJ2-7; cdr3_nt: TGTGCCAGCAGCTCCACGTCGGGGGTCGAGCAGTACTTC; cdr3_aa: CASSSTSGVEQYF
clone_size: -; cdr3_length: 14; d_call: -; v_call: TRBV7-9; j_call: TRBJ2-5; cdr3_nt: TGTGCCAGCAGCTTAGGGCGGTTTCAAGAGACCCAGTACTTC; cdr3_aa: CASSLGRFQETQYF
clone_size: -; cdr3_length: 14; d_call: TRBD2; v_call: TRBV11-3; j_call: TRBJ2-7; cdr3_nt: TGTGCCAGCAGCTTACTTCCTAGCGGCTACGAGCAGTACTTC; cdr3_aa: CASSLLPSGYEQYF
clone_size: -; cdr3_length: 10; d_call: -; v_call: TRBV29-1; j_call: TRBJ2-3; cdr3_nt: TGCAGCGGGGCTGGCGATACGCAGTATTTT; cdr3_aa: CSGAGDTQYF
clone_size: -; cdr3_length: 18; d_call: -; v_call: TRBV27; j_call: TRBJ2-6; cdr3_nt: TGTGCCAGCAGTCCACGGTCAGGGTCTCTCTCTGGGGCCAACGGCCTGACTTTC; cdr3_aa: CASSPRSGSLSGANGLTF
clone_size: -; cdr3_length: 15; d_call: TRBD1; v_call: TRBV4-1; j_call: TRBJ1-1; cdr3_nt: TGCGCCAGCAGCCGAGGACAGGGGAGGGACACTGAAGCTTTCTTT; cdr3_aa: CASSRGQGRDTEAFF
clone_size: few; cdr3_length: 15; d_call: -; v_call: TRBV7-9; j_call: TRBJ1-1; cdr3_nt: TGTGCCAGCAGCGCCTCGCCCCCCGCGGGCGATGAAGCTTTCTTT; cdr3_aa: CASSASPPAGDEAFF
clone_size: -; cdr3_length: 12; d_call: -; v_call: TRBV29-1; j_call: TRBJ2-1; cdr3_nt: TGCAGCGTTGGTCGGGCGGAGGGTGAGCAGTTCTTC; cdr3_aa: CSVGRAEGEQFF
clone_size: few; cdr3_length: 14; d_call: TRBD1; v_call: TRBV5-6; j_call: TRBJ2-3; cdr3_nt: TGTGCCAGCAGCGGGGACAGGGGCACAGATACGCAGTATTTT; cdr3_aa: CASSGDRGTDTQYF
clone_size: -; cdr3_length: 16; d_call: TRBD2; v_call: TRBV5-1; j_call: TRBJ2-1; cdr3_nt: TGCGCCAGCAGCCAACGTCGAGCGGGGGGGCCTGTTGGGCAGTTCTTC; cdr3_aa: CASSQRRAGGPVGQFF
clone_size: -; cdr3_length: 12; d_call: -; v_call: TRBV2; j_call: TRBJ2-5; cdr3_nt: TGTGCCATCAAGCGGAATCAAGAGACCCAGTACTTC; cdr3_aa: CAIKRNQETQYF
clone_size: once; cdr3_length: 16; d_call: TRBD2; v_call: TRBV11-3; j_call: TRBJ2-7; cdr3_nt: TGTGCCAGCAGCTTAAGGAAGGGAGGGATCTCCTACGAGCAGTACTTC; cdr3_aa: CASSLRKGGISYEQYF
clone_size: few; cdr3_length: 15; d_call: TRBD2; v_call: TRBV5-8; j_call: TRBJ2-7; cdr3_nt: TGTGCCAGCAGCTTGGGTGGACTAGCAACCTACGAGCAGTACTTC; cdr3_aa: CASSLGGLATYEQYF
clone_size: -; cdr3_length: 13; d_call: -; v_call: TRBV6-1; j_call: TRBJ2-7; cdr3_nt: TGTGCCAGCAGTGAAGAGGCGGGCTACGAGCAGTACTTC; cdr3_aa: CASSEEAGYEQYF
clone_size: -; cdr3_length: 13; d_call: -; v_call: TRBV14; j_call: TRBJ2-3; cdr3_nt: TGTGCCAGCAGCCAAGATACGAGTTATACGCAGTATTTT; cdr3_aa: CASSQDTSYTQYF
clone_size: -; cdr3_length: 13; d_call: TRBD1; v_call: TRBV9; j_call: TRBJ2-1; cdr3_nt: TGTGCCAGCAGTGGGGTAGGGGGCGTTGAGCAGTTCTTC; cdr3_aa: CASSGVGGVEQFF
clone_size: once; cdr3_length: 11; d_call: -; v_call: TRBV25-1; j_call: TRBJ2-5; cdr3_nt: TGTGCCACCGACAGTGCAGAGACCCAGTACTTC; cdr3_aa: CATDSAETQYF
clone_size: -; cdr3_length: 13; d_call: -; v_call: TRBV27; j_call: TRBJ2-1; cdr3_nt: TGTGCCAGCAGTTTTCAAGGGGACAATGAGCAGTTCTTC; cdr3_aa: CASSFQGDNEQFF
clone_size: -; cdr3_length: 15; d_call: TRBD1; v_call: TRBV7-9; j_call: TRBJ2-5; cdr3_nt: TGTGCCAGCAGCCCAGGGGGTAGGGAACAAGAGACCCAGTACTTC; cdr3_aa: CASSPGGREQETQYF
clone_size: -; cdr3_length: 13; d_call: -; v_call: TRBV5-6; j_call: TRBJ1-1; cdr3_nt: TGTGCCAGCAGCTTGGGCAGGAAGACTGAAGCTTTCTTT; cdr3_aa: CASSLGRKTEAFF
clone_size: -; cdr3_length: 13; d_call: -; v_call: TRBV7-2; j_call: TRBJ1-4; cdr3_nt: TGTGCCAGCAGCTTACGCCCGGGGGAAAAACTGTTTTTT; cdr3_aa: CASSLRPGEKLFF
clone_size: -; cdr3_length: 16; d_call: TRBD1; v_call: TRBV4-2; j_call: TRBJ1-6; cdr3_nt: TGTGCCAGCAGCCAAGTGGGGGCAGGGGGGAATTCACCCCTCCACTTT; cdr3_aa: CASSQVGAGGNSPLHF
clone_size: -; cdr3_length: 13; d_call: -; v_call: TRBV6-5; j_call: TRBJ2-3; cdr3_nt: TGTGCCAGCAAATCGAGTAGCCCAGATACGCAGTATTTT; cdr3_aa: CASKSSSPDTQYF
clone_size: once; cdr3_length: 16; d_call: TRBD2; v_call: TRBV12-5; j_call: TRBJ2-5; cdr3_nt: TGTGCTAGTGGTTTGGTACTGCGGGGGTACCAAGAGACCCAGTACTTC; cdr3_aa: CASGLVLRGYQETQYF
clone_size: -; cdr3_length: 14; d_call: TRBD1; v_call: TRBV5-4; j_call: TRBJ1-1; cdr3_nt: TGTGCCAGCAGCTCTAGACAGGGTGACACTGAAGCTTTCTTT; cdr3_aa: CASSSRQGDTEAFF
clone_size: -; cdr3_length: 21; d_call: -; v_call: TRBV4-2; j_call: TRBJ2-2; cdr3_nt: TGTGCCAGCAGCCAAGATCCGAGCGATTACTATGGATGGGCGGGCACCGGGGAGCTGTTTTTT; cdr3_aa: CASSQDPSDYYGWAGTGELFF
clone_size: -; cdr3_length: 13; d_call: -; v_call: TRBV6-5; j_call: TRBJ2-7; cdr3_nt: TGTGCCAGCAGTTACCAGGGGTCCTACGAGCAGTACTTC; cdr3_aa: CASSYQGSYEQYF
clone_size: once; cdr3_length: 12; d_call: -; v_call: TRBV30; j_call: TRBJ2-7; cdr3_nt: TGTGCCGGGGGGGGCACAGGGTACGAGCAGTACTTC; cdr3_aa: CAGGGTGYEQYF
clone_size: -; cdr3_length: 15; d_call: TRBD1; v_call: TRBV19; j_call: TRBJ1-4; cdr3_nt: TGTGCCAGTAGTCACTCCGGGACAGATAATGAAAAACTGTTTTTT; cdr3_aa: CASSHSGTDNEKLFF
clone_size: -; cdr3_length: 14; d_call: TRBD1; v_call: TRBV4-3; j_call: TRBJ1-1; cdr3_nt: TGCGCCAGCAGCCAAGATACAGGGGGCGGGAGAGCTTTCTTT; cdr3_aa: CASSQDTGGGRAFF
clone_size: once; cdr3_length: 15; d_call: TRBD1; v_call: TRBV6-1; j_call: TRBJ2-5; cdr3_nt: TGTGCCAGCAGTGAATTTGGACAGGGTCAAGAGACCCAGTACTTC; cdr3_aa: CASSEFGQGQETQYF
clone_size: -; cdr3_length: 15; d_call: -; v_call: TRBV15; j_call: TRBJ1-1; cdr3_nt: TGTGCCACCAGCAGAGATCTGACTGGAAAGACTGAAGCTTTCTTT; cdr3_aa: CATSRDLTGKTEAFF
clone_size: -; cdr3_length: 18; d_call: TRBD1; v_call: TRBV11-2; j_call: TRBJ1-6; cdr3_nt: TGTGCCAGCAGCTTGGAGTCCGACAGGGACCTATGGAATTCACCCCTCCACTTT; cdr3_aa: CASSLESDRDLWNSPLHF
clone_size: -; cdr3_length: 14; d_call: TRBD2; v_call: TRBV27; j_call: TRBJ2-5; cdr3_nt: TGTGCCAGCAGGAGGACTAGCGGGCAAGAGACCCAGTACTTC; cdr3_aa: CASRRTSGQETQYF
clone_size: -; cdr3_length: 16; d_call: TRBD2; v_call: TRBV5-6; j_call: TRBJ2-1; cdr3_nt: TGTGCCAGCAGCTCACTAGCGGGGGGGCGGTACAATGAGCAGTTCTTC; cdr3_aa: CASSSLAGGRYNEQFF
clone_size: -; cdr3_length: 15; d_call: -; v_call: TRBV18; j_call: TRBJ1-4; cdr3_nt: TGTGCCAGCTCACTAGTTACAGGGTCGGATGAAAAACTGTTTTTT; cdr3_aa: CASSLVTGSDEKLFF
clone_size: -; cdr3_length: 12; d_call: -; v_call: TRBV7-3; j_call: TRBJ2-2; cdr3_nt: TGTGCCAGCAGCCAGGGTACCGGGGAGCTGTTTTTT; cdr3_aa: CASSQGTGELFF
clone_size: -; cdr3_length: 15; d_call: -; v_call: TRBV30; j_call: TRBJ1-3; cdr3_nt: TGTGCCGCGGCACCGCGGGGGGCAACTGGAAACACCATATATTTT; cdr3_aa: CAAAPRGATGNTIYF
clone_size: -; cdr3_length: 10; d_call: -; v_call: TRBV30; j_call: TRBJ2-7; cdr3_nt: TGTGCCTGGAGTAGAGGGGAGCAGTACTTC; cdr3_aa: CAWSRGEQYF